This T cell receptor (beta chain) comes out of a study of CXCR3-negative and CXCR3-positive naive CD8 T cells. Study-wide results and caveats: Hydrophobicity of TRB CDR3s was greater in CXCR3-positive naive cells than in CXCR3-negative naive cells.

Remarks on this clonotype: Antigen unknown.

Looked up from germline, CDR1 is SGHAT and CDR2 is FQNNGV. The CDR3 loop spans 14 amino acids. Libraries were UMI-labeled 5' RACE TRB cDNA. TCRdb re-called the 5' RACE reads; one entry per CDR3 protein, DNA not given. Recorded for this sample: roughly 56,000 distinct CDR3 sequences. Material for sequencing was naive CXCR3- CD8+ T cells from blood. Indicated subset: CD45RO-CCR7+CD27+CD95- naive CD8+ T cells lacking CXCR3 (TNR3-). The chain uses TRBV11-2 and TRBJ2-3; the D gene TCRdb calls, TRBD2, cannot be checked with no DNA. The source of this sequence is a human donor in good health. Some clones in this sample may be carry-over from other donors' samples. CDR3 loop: CASSPGLNTDTQYF.